This is a list of T cell receptor beta chains from one sample in a study of early T cells in non-severe SARS-CoV-2 infection. A single record per CDR3 protein comes from TCRdb applying MiXCR to the 5' RACE reads. The sample yields 90,000 to 130,000 distinct CDR3 sequences, approximately 12% seen once. This material consisted of whole blood, taken at baseline. Receptors were obtained from an adult who was a healthcare worker with PCR-confirmed SARS-CoV-2 infection or an uninfected control (not recorded which). CDR3s include the opening cysteine and the closing phenylalanine or tryptophan. D genes are given only for firm matches. For some rows the clone size is stated as once, few or many, or as a class when expanded; others skip it.

d_gene: -
v_gene: TRBV29-1
abundance: -
j_gene: TRBJ1-1
CDR3aa: CSVENLGSLTEAFF
CDR3nt: TGCAGCGTTGAAAATCTGGGCAGCCTGACTGAAGCTTTCTTT

d_gene: -
v_gene: TRBV27
abundance: few
j_gene: TRBJ2-5
CDR3aa: CASRPGPQETQYF
CDR3nt: TGTGCCAGCAGGCCGGGCCCACAAGAGACCCAGTACTTC

d_gene: -
v_gene: TRBV7-3
abundance: -
j_gene: TRBJ2-7
CDR3aa: CASSLTGTPSYEQYF
CDR3nt: TGTGCCAGCAGCTTAACCGGGACTCCCTCCTACGAGCAGTACTTC

d_gene: TRBD1
v_gene: TRBV30
abundance: -
j_gene: TRBJ2-2
CDR3aa: CAWVGQGVFTGELFF
CDR3nt: TGTGCCTGGGTGGGACAGGGTGTTTTTACCGGGGAGCTGTTTTTT

d_gene: -
v_gene: TRBV29-1
abundance: few
j_gene: TRBJ2-5
CDR3aa: CSVVTETQYF
CDR3nt: TGCAGCGTTGTTACGGAGACCCAGTACTTC

d_gene: TRBD2
v_gene: TRBV10-2
abundance: few
j_gene: TRBJ2-5
CDR3aa: CASRQRGPQETQYF
CDR3nt: TGCGCCAGCCGACAGCGGGGACCCCAGGAGACCCAGTACTTC

d_gene: TRBD1
v_gene: TRBV7-2
abundance: many
j_gene: TRBJ1-5
CDR3aa: CASSPQGASQPQHF
CDR3nt: TGTGCCAGCAGCCCACAGGGGGCGAGTCAGCCCCAGCATTTT

d_gene: TRBD2
v_gene: TRBV2
abundance: -
j_gene: TRBJ2-2
CDR3aa: CASIWGTSGSRRELFF
CDR3nt: TGTGCCAGCATATGGGGGACTAGCGGGAGTCGGAGGGAGCTGTTTTTT

d_gene: TRBD1
v_gene: TRBV20-1
abundance: few
j_gene: TRBJ2-5
CDR3aa: CSAERQGAQKTQYF
CDR3nt: TGCAGTGCGGAAAGACAGGGGGCGCAAAAGACCCAGTACTTC

d_gene: -
v_gene: TRBV6-5
abundance: -
j_gene: TRBJ1-2
CDR3aa: CASTRGNDYGYTF
CDR3nt: TGTGCCAGCACACGGGGGAACGACTATGGCTACACCTTC

d_gene: TRBD1
v_gene: TRBV6-5
abundance: many
j_gene: TRBJ2-5
CDR3aa: CASRDYRDRLQETQYF
CDR3nt: TGTGCCAGCAGGGACTACCGGGACAGGCTCCAAGAGACCCAGTACTTC

d_gene: -
v_gene: TRBV5-4
abundance: -
j_gene: TRBJ2-6
CDR3aa: CASSLGSRTGTNVLTF
CDR3nt: TGTGCCAGCAGCTTGGGTTCGAGGACTGGGACCAACGTCCTGACTTTC

d_gene: TRBD2
v_gene: TRBV12-3/TRBV12-4
abundance: -
j_gene: TRBJ2-5
CDR3aa: CASLLGGQETQYF
CDR3nt: TGTGCCAGCCTTTTGGGGGGGCAAGAGACCCAGTACTTC

d_gene: -
v_gene: TRBV9
abundance: -
j_gene: TRBJ2-2
CDR3aa: CASSVVRGAGDTGELFF
CDR3nt: TGTGCCAGCAGCGTAGTCCGCGGGGCAGGGGACACCGGGGAGCTGTTTTTT

d_gene: TRBD2
v_gene: TRBV24-1
abundance: few
j_gene: TRBJ2-1
CDR3aa: CATSDLPVSGLGGNEQFF
CDR3nt: TGTGCCACCAGTGATTTGCCCGTCTCGGGACTAGGGGGTAACGAGCAGTTCTTC

d_gene: -
v_gene: TRBV10-1
abundance: many
j_gene: TRBJ2-4
CDR3aa: CASSEPGEKNIQYF
CDR3nt: TGCGCCAGCAGTGAGCCGGGTGAAAAAAACATTCAGTACTTC

d_gene: -
v_gene: TRBV11-2
abundance: -
j_gene: TRBJ2-3
CDR3aa: CASSLDYTRTRPTRNTDTQYF
CDR3nt: TGTGCCAGCAGCTTAGATTACACTAGGACAAGGCCCACCAGGAACACAGATACGCAGTATTTT

d_gene: -
v_gene: TRBV7-6
abundance: few
j_gene: TRBJ2-7
CDR3aa: CASSLASATAIYEQYF
CDR3nt: TGTGCCAGCAGCTTAGCCTCCGCGACAGCCATCTACGAGCAGTACTTC

d_gene: -
v_gene: TRBV12-3/TRBV12-4
abundance: -
j_gene: TRBJ2-5
CDR3aa: CASSLLALQETQYF
CDR3nt: TGTGCCAGCAGTTTACTAGCGCTCCAAGAGACCCAGTACTTC

d_gene: -
v_gene: TRBV24-1
abundance: many
j_gene: TRBJ1-5
CDR3aa: CATSDSRTMRQPQHF
CDR3nt: TGTGCCACCAGTGATTCAAGGACAATGAGGCAGCCCCAGCATTTT

d_gene: TRBD1
v_gene: TRBV12-3/TRBV12-4
abundance: few
j_gene: TRBJ2-7
CDR3aa: CASSLTGVRTYEQYF
CDR3nt: TGTGCCAGCAGTCTTACAGGGGTGCGAACCTACGAGCAGTACTTC

d_gene: -
v_gene: TRBV18
abundance: many
j_gene: TRBJ2-4
CDR3aa: CASSAAGAKNIQYF
CDR3nt: TGTGCCAGCTCAGCTGCAGGAGCCAAAAACATTCAGTACTTC

d_gene: TRBD1
v_gene: TRBV2
abundance: few
j_gene: TRBJ2-5
CDR3aa: CASSLNRGARETQYF
CDR3nt: TGTGCCAGCAGTCTTAACAGGGGCGCTAGGGAGACCCAGTACTTC

d_gene: TRBD1
v_gene: TRBV20-1
abundance: few
j_gene: TRBJ2-2
CDR3aa: CSARATGAGAGDTGELFF
CDR3nt: TGCAGTGCTAGAGCGACAGGGGCTGGGGCCGGGGACACCGGGGAGCTGTTTTTT

d_gene: -
v_gene: TRBV30
abundance: few
j_gene: TRBJ1-2
CDR3aa: CAWSYTGGAGYGYTF
CDR3nt: TGTGCCTGGAGTTATACTGGGGGCGCAGGGTATGGCTACACCTTC

d_gene: -
v_gene: TRBV3-1
abundance: -
j_gene: TRBJ2-3
CDR3aa: CASSFRADTQYF
CDR3nt: TGTGCCAGCAGCTTCCGAGCAGATACGCAGTATTTT

d_gene: TRBD2
v_gene: TRBV19
abundance: -
j_gene: TRBJ2-7
CDR3aa: CASSIGTSGYEQYF
CDR3nt: TGTGCCAGTAGTATTGGGACTAGCGGCTACGAGCAGTACTTC

d_gene: -
v_gene: TRBV25-1
abundance: -
j_gene: TRBJ1-4
CDR3aa: CASSEEKLFF
CDR3nt: TGTGCCAGCAGTGAAGAAAAACTGTTTTTT

d_gene: TRBD2
v_gene: TRBV20-1
abundance: -
j_gene: TRBJ2-7
CDR3aa: CSVSLSGTSSWYEQYF
CDR3nt: TGCAGTGTCTCCCTCAGCGGGACTAGTTCTTGGTACGAGCAGTACTTC

d_gene: -
v_gene: TRBV28
abundance: -
j_gene: TRBJ1-1
CDR3aa: CASSLSFGTNTEAFF
CDR3nt: TGTGCCAGCAGTTTAAGTTTCGGGACGAACACTGAAGCTTTCTTT

d_gene: -
v_gene: TRBV29-1
abundance: -
j_gene: TRBJ2-7
CDR3aa: CSVEEGQGYEQYF
CDR3nt: TGCAGCGTTGAAGAGGGTCAGGGCTACGAGCAGTACTTC

d_gene: TRBD1
v_gene: TRBV20-1
abundance: -
j_gene: TRBJ2-7
CDR3aa: CSARERDSSYEQYF
CDR3nt: TGCAGTGCCCGAGAGAGGGACAGTTCCTACGAGCAGTACTTC

d_gene: -
v_gene: TRBV6-5
abundance: few
j_gene: TRBJ1-1
CDR3aa: CASTWAPGTRDTEAFF
CDR3nt: TGTGCCAGCACTTGGGCCCCCGGGACAAGGGACACTGAAGCTTTCTTT

d_gene: -
v_gene: TRBV12-3/TRBV12-4
abundance: few
j_gene: TRBJ2-2
CDR3aa: CASSRNIFGGELFF
CDR3nt: TGTGCCAGCAGCCGGAATATTTTTGGGGGGGAGCTGTTTTTT

d_gene: TRBD2
v_gene: TRBV2
abundance: -
j_gene: TRBJ2-5
CDR3aa: CASRPGTSGGWSETQYF
CDR3nt: TGTGCCAGCAGACCCGGGACTAGCGGGGGGTGGTCGGAGACCCAGTACTTC

d_gene: -
v_gene: TRBV7-8
abundance: few
j_gene: TRBJ1-5
CDR3aa: CASSLTNQPQHF
CDR3nt: TGTGCCAGCAGTTTAACAAATCAGCCCCAGCATTTT

d_gene: -
v_gene: TRBV6-6
abundance: -
j_gene: TRBJ1-1
CDR3aa: CASSPSGRGAEAFF
CDR3nt: TGTGCCAGCAGTCCTTCGGGCCGAGGGGCTGAAGCTTTCTTT

d_gene: -
v_gene: TRBV3-1
abundance: few
j_gene: TRBJ2-5
CDR3aa: CASSQDPRTEVSETQYF
CDR3nt: TGTGCCAGCAGCCAAGACCCCCGGACGGAGGTTTCCGAGACCCAGTACTTC

d_gene: TRBD2
v_gene: TRBV12-3/TRBV12-4
abundance: -
j_gene: TRBJ2-1
CDR3aa: CASRRSGGRGNWQFF
CDR3nt: TGTGCCAGCAGACGCTCGGGCGGGAGGGGCAATTGGCAGTTCTTC

d_gene: TRBD1
v_gene: TRBV5-4
abundance: -
j_gene: TRBJ2-7
CDR3aa: CASSHPTGGNEQYF
CDR3nt: TGTGCCAGCAGCCATCCGACAGGGGGAAACGAGCAGTACTTC